A single sample is the source of the 20 T cell receptor beta chains below, sequenced in a study of spatial heterogeneity in lung cancer. Each CDR3 protein is one row after TCRdb ran MiXCR on the 5' RACE reads. The sample records approximately 7,000 distinct CDR3 sequences, roughly 14% being singletons. Study-level results: In tumors, expanded intratumoral alpha and beta TCR counts tracked mutation counts.

Time point noted: sample taken at primary tumor resection. No antigen is known for these receptors. Here the sequenced sample was lung tumor tissue, taken at surgery. These receptors all come from a male donor with early-stage non-small cell lung cancer.

In this sample, this clonotype is medium-sized. This beta chain turned up in a library designed for alpha chains; as an off-target read, its abundance says little. The rearrangement uses TRBV20-1 and TRBJ1-5, with D unresolved. This CDR3 is 13 amino acids long. Trimming pared 4 bases from V and 6 bases from J, leaving 13 bases between. Germline CDR1 reads DFQATT; CDR2 reads SNEGSKA (reference sequence). The CDR3 region has the DNA TGCAGTGCTAATCGGGGTACGGGTCAGCCCCAGCATTTT. Translation gives CSANRGTGQPQHF.

This clonotype was observed many times. In a library made to pick up alpha chains, this beta chain is a stray read with a size that means little. The chain uses TRBV7-8 and TRBJ2-7; 7 bases agree with TRBD1. Germline trimming cut 6 bases from V and 3 bases from J; bases unmatched to any gene: 5. Germline V CDR1 and CDR2: SGHVS, FQNEAQ. The CDR3 is 13 residues long. In DNA form, the CDR3 reads TGTGCCAGCAGTCGTGACAGGGTCTACGAGCAGTACGTC. It codes for CASSRDRVYEQYV.

There are many counts of this clonotype. This beta chain was picked up by a library intended for alpha chains and is off target, so its count carries little meaning. The chain has TRBV7-9 and TRBJ1-6; 7 nucleotides align to TRBD1. The CDR3 length is 15 residues. CDR1 is SEHNR and CDR2 is FQNEAQ in the germline V gene (reference sequence). V was clipped by 2 bases and J by 7 bases; unmatched bases: 5. CDR3 sequence: CASSLWIQGNSPLHF. In DNA form, the CDR3 reads TGTGCCAGCAGCTTATGGATACAGGGGAATTCACCCCTCCACTTT.

This clonotype has ten or more counts. Within a library made for alpha chains, this beta chain is off target, and its count is uninformative. V is TRBV9 and J is TRBJ1-1, with D unclear. The CDR3 covers 16 residues. Germline-derived CDR1 and CDR2 are SGDLS and YYNGEE. Trimming shortened V by 0 bases and J by 1 base, and 13 bases separated the two germline ends. CDR3 residues: CASSVGGRSGNTEAFF. The CDR3, as DNA: TGTGCCAGCAGCGTAGGAGGACGTTCGGGGAACACTGAAGCTTTCTTT.

For this clonotype: The library was designed around alpha chains, so this beta chain is a stray read whose abundance carries little weight. The chain has TRBV27 and TRBJ2-7; no clear D gene. CDR3 size: 14 residues. Trimming shortened V by 3 bases and J by 0 bases, and 9 bases separated the two germline ends. Per the germline V gene, CDR1 is MNHEY and CDR2 is SMNVEV (reference sequence). CDR3 nucleotides: TGTGCCAGCAGTTTCGGCCGGAGCTCCTACGAGCAGTACTTC. It translates to CASSFGRSSYEQYF.

This clonotype was observed at least ten times. A library prepared for alpha chains yielded this beta chain as an off-target read; its size is of little meaning. This sequence joins TRBV28 and TRBJ1-5, with 7 bases identical to TRBD1. Germline trimming cut 8 bases from V and 3 bases from J; bases unmatched to any gene: 4. This CDR3 is 13 amino acids long. Germline CDR1 MDHEN, CDR2 SYDVKM. For the CDR3, the DNA is TGTGCCAGCCTGACAGGGATCAATCAGCCCCAGCATTTT. It encodes CASLTGINQPQHF.

Many counts were recorded for this clonotype. Since it is a stray read in a library aimed at alpha chains, this beta chain has a size that is not meaningful. The chain uses TRBV12-3 or TRBV12-4 and TRBJ1-1, with 7 bases that match TRBD1. This CDR3 has 14 amino acids. V dropped 6 bases and J dropped 0; count of bases not matched to a gene: 4. DNA of the CDR3: TGTGCCAGCAGGACAGGGACTATGAACACTGAAGCTTTCTTT. It translates to CASRTGTMNTEAFF.

This clonotype was seen repeatedly, ten times or more. It may be a read error: a sequence one base away is much more abundant. As an off-target read in a library built for alpha chains, this beta chain has a frequency of little significance. As DNA, the CDR3 is TGTGCCAGCAATTCCCCGCGACCTCCGTACGATGAGCAGTTCTTC. This gives the protein CASNSPRPPYDEQFF. The chain links TRBV28 to TRBJ2-1; D remains unclear. The length of the CDR3 is 15 residues. CDR1 is MDHEN and CDR2 is SYDVKM in the germline V gene. V lost 7 bases and J 8 bases, leaving 21 bases between the germline ends. The whole variable domain, filled in from reference TRBV28 and TRBJ2-1, reads DVKVTQSSRYLVKRTGEKVFLECVQDMDHENMFWYRQDPGLGLRLIYFSYDVKMKEKGDIPEGYSVSREKKERFSLILESASTNQTSMYLCASNSPRPPYDEQFFGPGTRLTVL.

The table lists this clonotype with many counts. The size of this beta chain means little, since it is a stray read in a library made for alpha chains. The CDR3 DNA reads TGTGCCAGCAACCCTTTGGACCTTAATCAGCCCCAGCATTTT. It specifies CASNPLDLNQPQHF. V is TRBV5-8 and J is TRBJ1-5, with unresolved D. V gave up 6 bases and J gave up 4 bases, with 14 bases separating them. The CDR3 extends over 14 amino acids. In germline, CDR1 is SGHTS, CDR2 YDEGEE.

By its share, this clonotype is medium-sized. The size of this beta chain means little, since it is a stray read in a library made for alpha chains. The chain employs TRBV27 and TRBJ2-6, with 9 bases matching TRBD1. The CDR3 is 17 amino acids. The V gene's germline CDR1 is MNHEY and CDR2 SMNVEV (reference sequence). V dropped 8 bases and J dropped 0; count of bases not matched to a gene: 8. This CDR3 reads CASGPGTGLSGANVLTF. CDR3 nucleotides: TGTGCCAGCGGACCTGGGACAGGGCTCTCTGGGGCCAACGTCCTGACTTTC.

There are a few counts of this clonotype. This beta chain lies outside the target of a library built for alpha chains; its clone size means little. This chain uses TRBV6-2 or TRBV6-3 with TRBJ2-7, with D possibly matching TRBD2 (5 bases). Germline V CDR1 and CDR2: MNHEY, SVGEGT. This CDR3 has 12 residues. V lost 6 bases and J lost 6, with 12 bases in between. The chain's CDR3 is CASRELGREQYF. The CDR3 DNA sequence: TGTGCCAGCAGAGAACTAGGCCGCGAGCAGTACTTC.

Concerning this clonotype itself: This beta chain represents an off-target read in a library built for alpha chains; its size is of limited meaning. The rearrangement uses TRBV29-1 and TRBJ2-7, with D possibly being TRBD1 (6 bases). V was pared by 3 bases and J by 5 bases, with 11 bases between. This CDR3 contains 12 residues. In germline, CDR1 is SQVTM, CDR2 ANQGSEA. In DNA form, the CDR3 reads TGCAGCGTTGACACAGGGATCGACGAGCAGTACTTC. Its protein product is CSVDTGIDEQYF.

This clonotype was found many times. With the library built for alpha chains, this beta chain is off target and its frequency is not meaningful. This chain joins TRBV20-1 and TRBJ1-2, with D perhaps TRBD1 (6 bases). This CDR3 comprises 16 residues. In germline, CDR1 is DFQATT, CDR2 SNEGSKA (reference sequence). V was clipped by 0 bases and J by 2 bases, with 16 bases between them. CDR3 protein: CSAREVTGGRNYGYTF. The CDR3 DNA is TGCAGTGCTAGAGAAGTTACCGGGGGCAGAAACTATGGCTACACCTTC.

Worth noting for this clonotype: Since it is a stray read in a library aimed at alpha chains, this beta chain has a size that is not meaningful. This sequence joins TRBV7-2 and TRBJ2-1; 9 bases are shared with TRBD1. This CDR3 spans 14 amino acids. After removal of 2 bases from V and 15 bases from J, the junction contained 11 bases not matched to a gene. The germline gives CDR1 SGHTA, CDR2 FQGNSA. DNA of the CDR3: TGTGCCAGCAGCTTACAGGGCACAGGGGGCAATCTGTTCTTC. As protein: CASSLQGTGGNLFF. Together with reference TRBV7-2 and TRBJ2-1, the CDR3 gives the full variable domain: GAGVSQSPSNKVTEKGKDVELRCDPISGHTALYWYRQSLGQGLEFLIYFQGNSAPDKSGLPSDRFSAERTGGSVSTLTIQRTQQEDSAVYLCASSLQGTGGNLFFGPGTRLTVL.

This clonotype was counted ten times or more. With the library built for alpha chains, this beta chain is off target and its frequency is not meaningful. CDR3 region: CASSPRLAETQYF. The DNA of the CDR3 is TGTGCCAGCTCACCACGGTTAGCAGAGACCCAGTACTTC. V usage is TRBV18 and J usage is TRBJ2-5; no firm D call. Germline V gene data show CDR1 as KGHSH and CDR2 as LQKENI. The CDR3 consists of 13 residues. With 1 base removed from V and 4 bases from J, the gap between germline ends came to 7 bases.

This clonotype is judged medium-sized. Little can be read into the size of this beta chain, an off-target read in a library designed for alpha chains. The genes are TRBV5-6 and TRBJ1-6; a possible D gene is TRBD1 (5 bases). The CDR3 contains 14 residues. Deletions cut 4 bases from V and 7 bases from J, with 12 bases between. Per germline, CDR1 SGHDT and CDR2 YYEEEE. Here the CDR3 DNA reads TGTGCCAGCAGCCAGGGACGGCCCAATTCACCCCTCCACTTT. This translates into CASSQGRPNSPLHF. The whole variable domain, filled in from reference TRBV5-6 and TRBJ1-6, reads DAGVTQSPTHLIKTRGQQVTLRCSPKSGHDTVSWYQQALGQGPQFIFQYYEEEERQRGNFPDRFSGHQFPNYSSELNVNALLLGDSALYLCASSQGRPNSPLHFGNGTRLTVT.

A word on this clonotype: The library was prepared for alpha chains; this beta chain is a stray read, so its frequency means little. The genes are TRBV3-1 and TRBJ2-2; D unresolved. Germline-derived CDR1 and CDR2 are LGHDT and YNNKEL (reference sequence). The CDR3 runs 14 residues. V was clipped by 0 bases and J by 6 bases, with 8 bases between them. CDR3 protein: CASSQDGPPGELFF. The CDR3 nucleotides read TGTGCCAGCAGCCAAGATGGACCCCCCGGGGAGCTGTTTTTT. Combining the CDR3 with reference TRBV3-1 and TRBJ2-2 gives the whole variable domain DTAVSQTPKYLVTQMGNDKSIKCEQNLGHDTMYWYKQDSKKFLKIMFSYNNKELIINETVPNRFSPKSPDKAHLNLHINSLELGDSAVYFCASSQDGPPGELFFGEGSRLTVL.

As regards this clonotype: The library was designed around alpha chains, so this beta chain is a stray read whose abundance carries little weight. The rearrangement joins TRBV29-1 to TRBJ2-4, with D possibly TRBD2 on 7 matching bases. V gave up 5 bases and J gave up 9 bases, with 17 bases separating them. The length of the CDR3 is 13 residues. From germline, CDR1 is SQVTM and CDR2 ANQGSEA. In DNA, the CDR3 is TGCAGCGTTCGGACGGGGGGCCTTGGCATTCAGTACTTC. This encodes CSVRTGGLGIQYF.

This clonotype has at least ten counts. This beta chain was picked up by a library intended for alpha chains and is off target, so its count carries little meaning. V gene TRBV30 combines with J gene TRBJ1-1; TRBD1 aligns across 9 bases. Trimming at V came to 2 bases and at J to 3 bases, leaving 7 bases not matched to a gene. Germline V gene data show CDR1 as GTSNPN and CDR2 as SVGIG (reference sequence). The CDR3 length is 15 residues. The CDR3 loop is CAWSSIRDRDTEAFF. CDR3 in DNA: TGTGCCTGGAGTTCGATCCGGGACAGGGACACTGAAGCTTTCTTT.

Details on this clonotype: Since the library was made to target alpha chains, this beta chain is a stray read and its abundance is not meaningful. The CDR3 spells CASKEANTEAFF. The DNA of the CDR3 is TGTGCCAGCAAGGAGGCAAACACTGAAGCTTTCTTT. This chain joins TRBV28 and TRBJ1-1, with D unclear. The CDR3 has 12 amino acids. Trimming left V 7 bases short and J 2 bases short, with 8 bases between. In germline, CDR1 is MDHEN, CDR2 SYDVKM.